The 30 T cell receptor beta chains in this list originate from one sample, sequenced in a study of T cell responses to AZD1222 COVID-19 vaccine. Generated by immunoSEQ multiplex PCR, the TCRdb table keeps only in-frame clones and is missing some. The data contain 100,000 to 150,000 clones, more than 70% of them singletons. This specimen was peripheral blood, taken on day 0 of AZD1222 vaccination. The receptors derive from an adult in good health.

V gene TRBV3-1 (or the pseudogene TRBV3-2) combines with J gene TRBJ2-7, with D perhaps being TRBD1 or TRBD2 (5 bases each). CDR1 and CDR2 from the germline V gene are LGHDT and YNNKEL (reference sequence). Trimming left V 0 bases short and J 9 bases short, with 12 bases between. This CDR3 contains 13 residues. CDR3 residues: CASSQDEGSGQYF. The CDR3, as DNA: TGTGCCAGCAGCCAAGATGAGGGGTCCGGGCAGTACTTC.

The CDR3 sequence is CASQEAGATYEQYF. The CDR3 DNA reads as TGTGCCAGCCAGGAAGCGGGAGCCACCTACGAGCAGTACTTC. The rearrangement links TRBV28 to TRBJ2-7; 8 bases agree with TRBD2. The V and J ends lost 8 bases and 2 bases, in that order; junction bases with no gene match: 8. Germline loops: CDR1 MDHEN, CDR2 SYDVKM. The CDR3 sequence is 14 residues long.

The chain is built from TRBV6-2 or TRBV6-3 and TRBJ2-7, with TRBD1 matching over 8 bases. Trimming took 0 bases from V and 4 from J; bases not matched to a gene: 8. This CDR3 has 16 amino acids. Germline CDR1 is MNHEY and CDR2 is SVGEGT. The CDR3 protein is CASSYSRTGSLYEQYF. DNA for the CDR3: TGTGCCAGCAGTTACTCTCGGACAGGGAGCCTTTACGAGCAGTACTTC.

This clone has only one observation. The rearrangement uses TRBV19 and TRBJ1-1; 7 bases are a match to TRBD1. Per germline, CDR1 LNHDA and CDR2 SQIVND (reference sequence). Trimming took 5 bases from V and 3 from J; bases not matched to a gene: 3. This CDR3 contains 13 residues. The CDR3 region is CASSADRDTEAFF. The CDR3 DNA follows: TGTGCCAGTAGTGCAGACAGGGACACTGAAGCTTTCTTT.

The chain uses TRBV7-8 and TRBJ1-4, with no clear D. This CDR3 has 15 amino acids. V dropped 1 base and J dropped 8 bases, with 14 bases sitting between them. Germline assignment: CDR1 SGHVS and CDR2 FQNEAQ. CDR3 sequence: CASSLGAVPGEKLFF. Written as DNA, the CDR3 is TGTGCCAGCAGCTTAGGAGCAGTGCCCGGAGAAAAACTGTTTTTT.

There are a few counts of this clone. The chain recombines TRBV30 with TRBJ1-3, with D possibly TRBD1 on 5 matching bases. V dropped 3 bases and J dropped 4 bases, with 13 bases sitting between them. Germline V lookup: CDR1 GTSNPN, CDR2 SVGIG (reference sequence). The CDR3 loop spans 14 amino acids. CDR3 coding DNA: TGTGCCTGGAGAGAATCAGGGCTCGGAAACACCATATATTTT. Protein: CAWRESGLGNTIYF.

V is TRBV5-5 and J is TRBJ2-7; TRBD1 matches at 7 bases. Trimming removed 3 bases from V and 2 bases from J; junction bases left unmatched: 8. The germline gives CDR1 SGHKS, CDR2 YYEKEE (reference sequence). The CDR3 covers 15 residues. The CDR3 loop is CASSWGTENTYEQYF. Written as DNA, the CDR3 is TGTGCCAGCAGCTGGGGGACAGAGAATACCTACGAGCAGTACTTC.

The chain recombines TRBV29-1 with TRBJ1-1; possible D gene TRBD1, 5 bases. Germline CDR1 SQVTM, CDR2 ANQGSEA. Trimming removed 5 bases from V and 1 base from J, with 8 bases in between. CDR3 size: 12 residues. CDR3 DNA: TGCAGCGTTCAGGGACGGAACACTGAAGCTTTCTTT. It encodes CSVQGRNTEAFF.

The chain uses TRBV18 and TRBJ2-5; D remains ambiguous. V shed 6 bases and J shed 1 base, with 12 bases lying between them. There are 14 residues in the CDR3. Germline V CDR1 and CDR2: KGHSH, LQKENI. CDR3 region: CASSPRALQETQYF. CDR3 sequence (DNA): TGTGCCAGCTCCCCTCGCGCGCTCCAAGAGACCCAGTACTTC. The full variable domain, with the rest looked up from reference TRBV18 and TRBJ2-5, is NAGVMQNPRHLVRRRGQEARLRCSPMKGHSHVYWYRQLPEEGLKFMVYLQKENIIDESGMPKERFSAEFPKEGPSILRIQQVVRGDSAAYFCASSPRALQETQYFGPGTRLLVL.

The chain carries TRBV27 and TRBJ2-7; D is ambiguous. Trimming took off 0 bases at V and 2 bases at J, with 8 bases between the two ends. The CDR3 sequence is 14 residues long. Germline loops: CDR1 MNHEY, CDR2 SMNVEV (reference sequence). In DNA form, the CDR3 reads TGTGCCAGCAGTTTATCTTCTGGACCCTACGAGCAGTACTTC. Protein sequence: CASSLSSGPYEQYF.

This clone is a singleton in its sample. The chain recombines TRBV6-5 with TRBJ2-5, with a tentative D call TRBD2 (6 bases). The CDR3 consists of 15 residues. Trimming stripped 4 bases from V and 2 bases from J, with 14 bases between. CDR1 is MNHEY, CDR2 SVGAGI, per germline. The CDR3 DNA sequence: TGTGCCAGCAGTTTTCTCACTCGGGGGCAAGAGACCCAGTACTTC. Its protein is CASSFLTRGQETQYF.

This clone was counted only a few times. This chain joins TRBV5-4 and TRBJ1-2; 7 bases are shared with TRBD1. The CDR3 has 14 residues. The V segment lost 0 bases and the J segment 5 bases; nucleotides outside the gene matches: 4. From germline, CDR1 is SGHNT and CDR2 YYREEE (reference sequence). CDR3 in DNA: TGTGCCAGCAGCTTGGAAACAGGGGCTTATGGCTACACCTTC. Translating gives CASSLETGAYGYTF. Full variable domain (outside the CDR3, taken from reference TRBV5-4 and TRBJ1-2): ETGVTQSPTHLIKTRGQQVTLRCSSQSGHNTVSWYQQALGQGPQFIFQYYREEENGRGNFPPRFSGLQFPNYSSELNVNALELDDSALYLCASSLETGAYGYTFGSGTRLTVV.

This chain connects TRBV2 to TRBJ1-1, with 7 bases aligning to TRBD1. CDR3 length equals 17 residues. The V gene's germline CDR1 is SNHLY and CDR2 FYNNEI. V was pared by 2 bases and J by 1 base, with 10 bases of the junction left unmatched. CDR3 sequence reads: CASSEFSTGWENTEAFF. CDR3 in DNA: TGTGCCAGCAGTGAATTCTCGACAGGGTGGGAGAACACTGAAGCTTTCTTT.

This clone was recorded a few times. The chain combines TRBV18 with TRBJ1-4; no clear D gene. Between the trimmed V and J ends, which lost 2 bases and 2 bases, there was a span of 0 bases. There are 12 residues in the CDR3. The germline gives CDR1 KGHSH, CDR2 LQKENI. CDR3: CASSPTNEKLFF. For the CDR3, the DNA is TGTGCCAGCTCACCAACTAATGAAAAACTGTTTTTT. Combining the CDR3 with reference TRBV18 and TRBJ1-4 gives the whole variable domain NAGVMQNPRHLVRRRGQEARLRCSPMKGHSHVYWYRQLPEEGLKFMVYLQKENIIDESGMPKERFSAEFPKEGPSILRIQQVVRGDSAAYFCASSPTNEKLFFGSGTQLSVL.

V and J are TRBV7-3 and TRBJ2-6; 7 positions match TRBD1. Germline V gene lookup returns CDR1 SGHTA and CDR2 FQGTGA. The CDR3 runs 17 residues. The ends lost 5 bases at V and 2 bases at J; junction bases unmatched: 9. The CDR3 nucleotides read TGTGCCAGCAGCCCAAAACAGGGGTTCACTGGGGCCAACGTCCTGACTTTC. It is translated as CASSPKQGFTGANVLTF.

The chain carries TRBV9 and TRBJ1-5; TRBD1 aligns across 7 bases. CDR1 is SGDLS and CDR2 is YYNGEE in the germline V gene. CDR3 length: 15 amino acids. Trimming at V came to 6 bases and at J to 4 bases, leaving 10 bases not matched to a gene. The CDR3 loop is CASNPTGVGNQPQHF. CDR3 nucleotides: TGTGCCAGCAACCCCACAGGGGTCGGGAATCAGCCCCAGCATTTT.

The chain employs TRBV7-9 and TRBJ1-6; D is unclear. CDR1 SEHNR and CDR2 FQNEAQ come from the germline V gene (reference sequence). Trimming took 2 bases from V and 10 from J, leaving 15 bases between them. The CDR3 consists of 15 residues. The CDR3 coding sequence is TGTGCCAGCAGCTTAAGGGTGCCCCTTCTGTCACCCCTCCACTTT. This translates into CASSLRVPLLSPLHF.

CDR3 sequence reads: CASSPFFSGTGAMNTEAFF. CDR3 coding DNA: TGTGCCAGCAGCCCCTTTTTTTCCGGGACAGGGGCAATGAACACTGAAGCTTTCTTT. J is TRBJ1-1 and V is TRBV7-2; 10 positions agree with TRBD1. J gave up 0 bases and V 5 bases, and 15 bases lay outside the gene matches. The CDR3 has 19 amino acids. The germline gives CDR1 SGHTA, CDR2 FQGNSA.

The genes are TRBV21-1 and TRBJ2-7; the table's D call, TRBD1, was not checked against the DNA. TRBV21-1 is flagged as a pseudogene. The CDR3 sequence is 16 residues long. DNA for the CDR3: TGTGCCAGCAGCAAAGCTTCCCAGGGGGCGAACTACGAGCAGTACTTC. Translation: CASSKASQGANYEQYF.

This CDR3 is CASGKTSEFTEQYF. CDR3 DNA: TGTGCCAGCGGAAAGACTAGCGAGTTCACCGAGCAGTACTTC. The chain uses TRBV27 and TRBJ2-7, with TRBD2 matching 8 bases. CDR1 is MNHEY and CDR2 is SMNVEV in the germline V gene (reference sequence). V lost 8 bases to trimming and J lost 6 bases; unmatched junction nucleotides: 12. CDR3 length equals 14 residues.

The chain carries TRBV3-1 (or the pseudogene TRBV3-2) and TRBJ1-1; TRBD1 matches 7 bases. V lost 3 bases and J lost 4; bases outside the gene matches: 11. The V gene's germline CDR1 is LGHDT and CDR2 YNNKEL (reference sequence). The CDR3 is 16 residues long. The CDR3 spells CASSQFTQTGVTEAFF. CDR3 nucleotides: TGTGCCAGCAGCCAGTTCACACAAACAGGGGTCACTGAAGCTTTCTTT.

This clone has a single count. The V call is TRBV7-9, the J call TRBJ1-2; the match to TRBD1 covers 10 bases. CDR1 and CDR2 (germline): SEHNR, FQNEAQ (reference sequence). This CDR3 spans 16 amino acids. The V and J ends lost 5 bases and 6 bases, in that order; junction bases with no gene match: 12. CDR3 nucleotides: TGTGCCAGCAGCCTTCGACAGGGGGCGAGGGAGAATGGCTACACCTTC. This translates into CASSLRQGARENGYTF.

This clone has at least ten counts. Other nucleotide sequences in the sample specify the same CDR3. The chain joins TRBV6-4 to TRBJ1-6; TRBD1 matches 10 bases. The CDR3 totals 15 residues. CDR1 MRHNA and CDR2 SNTAGT come from the germline V gene. V lost 0 bases to trimming and J lost 7 bases; unmatched junction nucleotides: 0. CDR3 in amino acids: CASSDSTGGNSPLHF. In DNA, the CDR3 is TGTGCCAGCAGTGACTCGACAGGGGGCAATTCACCCCTCCACTTT.

The chain joins TRBV19 to TRBJ2-7; 8 nucleotides align to TRBD2. The ends lost 5 bases at V and 0 bases at J; junction bases unmatched: 3. There are 14 residues in the CDR3. The germline gives CDR1 LNHDA, CDR2 SQIVND (reference sequence). The CDR3 DNA is TGTGCCAGTAGTGACGGACTAGCCTCCTACGAGCAGTACTTC. This encodes CASSDGLASYEQYF.

The chain employs TRBV19 and TRBJ2-5, with TRBD2 as a possible D gene (6 bases). The CDR3 is 13 residues long. Germline loops: CDR1 LNHDA, CDR2 SQIVND (reference sequence). In nucleotides, the CDR3 is TGTGCTACGAGCGGGTCCGTCCAAGAGACCCAGTACTTC. It codes for CATSGSVQETQYF.

V usage is TRBV7-2 and J usage is TRBJ2-1, with D unclear. There are 13 residues in the CDR3. Germline lookup yields CDR1 SGHTA and CDR2 FQGNSA. Trimming pared 4 bases from V and 6 bases from J, leaving 10 bases between. CDR3 protein: CASSSWTANEQFF. CDR3 nucleotides: TGTGCCAGCAGCTCCTGGACGGCCAATGAGCAGTTCTTC. Together with reference TRBV7-2 and TRBJ2-1, the CDR3 gives the full variable domain: GAGVSQSPSNKVTEKGKDVELRCDPISGHTALYWYRQSLGQGLEFLIYFQGNSAPDKSGLPSDRFSAERTGGSVSTLTIQRTQQEDSAVYLCASSSWTANEQFFGPGTRLTVL.

This rearrangement joins TRBV5-1 to TRBJ2-7; 9 bases fit TRBD1. This CDR3 contains 16 residues. Losses at the gene ends were 4 bases for V and 4 bases for J; bases not matched to a gene: 12. Germline CDR1 SGHRS, CDR2 YFSETQ. The DNA for the CDR3 is TGCGCCAGCAGCGGACCTAGTAGGGACAGGGAGTACGAGCAGTACTTC. Its protein product is CASSGPSRDREYEQYF.

The chain couples TRBV3-1 (or the pseudogene TRBV3-2) to TRBJ2-3; tentatively, D is TRBD2 (6 bases). CDR3 size: 17 residues. V shed 1 base and J shed 1 base, with 15 bases lying between them. CDR1 LGHDT and CDR2 YNNKEL come from the germline V gene (reference sequence). Written as DNA, the CDR3 is TGTGCCAGCAGCCAAGGTGCAGGAATAGCGGGCACAGATACGCAGTATTTT. It specifies CASSQGAGIAGTDTQYF.

The J gene is TRBJ2-3, the V gene TRBV6-2 or TRBV6-3; D ambiguous. CDR1 is MNHEY and CDR2 is SVGEGT in the germline V gene. Trimming shortened V by 3 bases and J by 10 bases, and 11 bases separated the two germline ends. The CDR3 is 12 residues long. DNA of the CDR3: TGTGCCAGCAGTTATAACCGGGCTCCGCAGTATTTT. This sequence encodes CASSYNRAPQYF.

The chain combines TRBV11-3 with TRBJ2-5; 9 bases agree with TRBD1. CDR1 SGHNT and CDR2 YENEEA come from the germline V gene. After removal of 4 bases from V and 2 bases from J, the junction contained 11 bases not matched to a gene. CDR3 length: 17 residues. The CDR3 DNA reads as TGTGCCAGCAGCTCTCGCCGGACAGGGGACTTACAAGAGACCCAGTACTTC. Amino acids: CASSSRRTGDLQETQYF.